This T cell receptor (beta chain) was observed in a study of T cells in localized non-small cell lung cancer. Findings and caveats of the study: Turning up in adjacent lung were a median around 60 of the top 100 tumor clones. Longer survival (overall) was linked to higher T cell density in blood. Only one tumor region was sequenced, so heterogeneity remains possible. Maximal T cell clonality occurred in uninvolved adjacent lung, with tumor ranking below it.

The assay was immunoSEQ multiplex PCR, and TCRdb's table has in-frame clones only and misses some. The sample contains more than 20,000 clones, more than 65% of which appear only once. The CDR3 is made up of 16 amino acids. The J segment lost 3 bases and the V segment lost 1 base, leaving 10 bases of the junction unmatched. Germline CDR1 is SGHRS and CDR2 is YFSETQ. In the case of this clone: Antigen: not known.

This receptor was obtained from a man between 40 and 70 years old with stage II lung adenocarcinoma. The chain is built from TRBV5-1 and TRBJ2-7, with 7 bases fitting TRBD1. Sequencing was performed on PBMCs, taken before any cancer treatment. CDR3 residues: CASSLPPTGKSYEQYF. Here the CDR3 DNA reads TGCGCCAGCAGCTTGCCCCCGACAGGGAAAAGCTACGAGCAGTACTTC.